What follows is one T cell receptor (beta chain) and its context. The data belong to a study of blood T cell repertoires in COVID-19. Germline-derived CDR1 and CDR2 are SEHNR and FQNEAQ (reference sequence). The V end was cut by 4 bases, the J end by 4 bases, with 10 bases between. The CDR3 is made up of 13 amino acids. Only in-frame clones appear in the TCRdb table, and some are missing; sequencing was by immunoSEQ multiplex PCR. The sample consists of some 120,000 clones, roughly 83% of them appearing once. Sequencing was done on a sample of peripheral blood. The J gene is TRBJ1-2, the V gene TRBV7-9; D might be TRBD1 (6 bases). This receptor was obtained from a human donor in a cohort sampled during active COVID-19. CDR3 loop: CASSWSDSYGYTF. Here the CDR3 DNA reads TGTGCCAGCAGCTGGTCGGACAGCTATGGCTACACCTTC.